What follows are 5 T cell receptor beta chains derived from one specimen sequenced in a study of PD-L1 blockade in urothelial cancer. The repertoire was sequenced with immunoSEQ multiplex PCR; TCRdb's copy has only in-frame clones and lacks some. The data show around 50,000 clones, about 88% seen once. As to time point: peripheral blood 6 weeks after treatment start. The sample consisted of PBMCs, taken around atezolizumab (anti-PD-L1) treatment. The receptors here all came from a man between 60 and 75 years old with urothelial cancer.

This clone has only one observation. The rearrangement joins TRBV27 to TRBJ1-5; 8 nucleotides align to TRBD1. Trimming took 2 bases from V and 6 from J; bases not matched to a gene: 6. The CDR3 totals 15 residues. Germline CDR1 MNHEY, CDR2 SMNVEV (reference sequence). CDR3 nucleotide sequence: TGTGCCAGCAGTTTACAGGGGGCTTTGGGTCAGCCCCAGCATTTT. Its translation is CASSLQGALGQPQHF.

The chain carries TRBV9 and TRBJ1-4; a possible D gene is TRBD1 (5 bases). CDR1 SGDLS and CDR2 YYNGEE come from the germline V gene. This CDR3 comprises 15 residues. V was clipped by 0 bases and J by 5 bases, with 11 bases between them. The CDR3 region is CASSVATGQNEKLFF. CDR3 nucleotides: TGTGCCAGCAGCGTAGCCACAGGTCAGAATGAAAAACTGTTTTTT. Using reference TRBV9 and TRBJ1-4 for the parts outside the CDR3, the full variable domain is DSGVTQTPKHLITATGQRVTLRCSPRSGDLSVYWYQQSLDQGLQFLIQYYNGEERAKGNILERFSAQQFPDLHSELNLSSLELGDSALYFCASSVATGQNEKLFFGSGTQLSVL.

CDR3 amino acids: CASSIQTGLTDTQYF. Written as DNA, the CDR3 is TGTGCCAGTAGTATCCAGACAGGGCTCACAGATACGCAGTATTTT. The chain carries TRBV19 and TRBJ2-3; TRBD1 matches at 7 bases. The CDR3 length is 15 residues. From germline, CDR1 is LNHDA and CDR2 SQIVND (reference sequence). The ends lost 3 bases at V and 2 bases at J; junction bases unmatched: 5.

The CDR3 here is CASTGGWTEAFF. In DNA form, the CDR3 reads TGTGCCAGCACCGGGGGTTGGACTGAAGCTTTCTTT. This chain connects TRBV2 to TRBJ1-1; tentative D call: TRBD1 (5 bases). This CDR3 has 12 amino acids. Trimming took off 7 bases at V and 5 bases at J, with 11 bases between the two ends. Germline V gene sequence: CDR1 SNHLY, CDR2 FYNNEI.

The chain has TRBV5-6 and TRBJ2-7; D perhaps matches TRBD2 (5 bases). Trimming took off 0 bases at V and 6 bases at J, with 13 bases between the two ends. CDR1 is SGHDT and CDR2 is YYEEEE in the germline V gene. The CDR3 covers 14 residues. CDR3 sequence reads: CASSLGLSTGEQYF. CDR3 coding DNA: TGTGCCAGCAGCTTGGGACTATCTACCGGCGAGCAGTACTTC.